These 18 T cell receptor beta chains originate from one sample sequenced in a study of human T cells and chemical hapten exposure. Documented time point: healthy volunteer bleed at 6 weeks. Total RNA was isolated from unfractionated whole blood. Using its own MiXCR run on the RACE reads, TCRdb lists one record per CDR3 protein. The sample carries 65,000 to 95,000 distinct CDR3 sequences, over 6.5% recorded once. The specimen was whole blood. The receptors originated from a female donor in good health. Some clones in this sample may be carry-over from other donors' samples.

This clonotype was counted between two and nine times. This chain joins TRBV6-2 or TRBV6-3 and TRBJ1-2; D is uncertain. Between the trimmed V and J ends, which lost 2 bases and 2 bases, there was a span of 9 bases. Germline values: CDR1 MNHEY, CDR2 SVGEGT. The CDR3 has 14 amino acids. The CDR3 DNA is TGTGCCAGCAGTTACGGCGGCAACAACTATGGCTACACCTTC. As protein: CASSYGGNNYGYTF.

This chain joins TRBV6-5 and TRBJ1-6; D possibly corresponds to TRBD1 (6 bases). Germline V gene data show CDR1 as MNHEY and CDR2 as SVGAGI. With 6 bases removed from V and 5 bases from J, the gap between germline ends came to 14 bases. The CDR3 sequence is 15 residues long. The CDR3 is CASRPPQGDNSPLHF. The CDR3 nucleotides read TGTGCCAGCAGACCCCCACAGGGAGATAATTCACCCCTCCACTTT.

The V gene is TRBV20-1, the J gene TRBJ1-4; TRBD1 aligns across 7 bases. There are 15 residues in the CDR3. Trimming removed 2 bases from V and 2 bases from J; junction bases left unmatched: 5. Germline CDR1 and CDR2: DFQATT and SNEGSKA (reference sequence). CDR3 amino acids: CSARLTGVTNEKLFF. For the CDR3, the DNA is TGCAGTGCTAGACTAACAGGGGTTACTAATGAAAAACTGTTTTTT.

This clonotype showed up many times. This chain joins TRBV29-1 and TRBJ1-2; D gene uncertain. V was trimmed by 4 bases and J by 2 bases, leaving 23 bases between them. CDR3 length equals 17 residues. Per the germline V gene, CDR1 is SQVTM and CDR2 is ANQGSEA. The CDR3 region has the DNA TGCAGCGTTGTAAACTTCCTGGGCTCCGGGGAAAACTATGGCTACACCTTC. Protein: CSVVNFLGSGENYGYTF.

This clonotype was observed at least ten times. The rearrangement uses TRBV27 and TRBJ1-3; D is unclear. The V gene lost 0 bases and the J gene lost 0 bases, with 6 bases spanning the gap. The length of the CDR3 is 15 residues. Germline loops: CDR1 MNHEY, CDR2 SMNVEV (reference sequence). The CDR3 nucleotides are TGTGCCAGCAGTTTATCTTCCAGCTCTGGAAACACCATATATTTT. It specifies CASSLSSSSGNTIYF.

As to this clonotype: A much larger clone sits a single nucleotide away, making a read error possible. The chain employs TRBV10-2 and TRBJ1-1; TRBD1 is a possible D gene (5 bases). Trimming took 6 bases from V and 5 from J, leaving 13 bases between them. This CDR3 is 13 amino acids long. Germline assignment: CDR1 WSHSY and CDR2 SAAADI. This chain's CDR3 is CASSRPTATEAFF. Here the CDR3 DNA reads TGCGCCAGCAGCCGACCGACAGCAACTGAAGCTTTCTTT.

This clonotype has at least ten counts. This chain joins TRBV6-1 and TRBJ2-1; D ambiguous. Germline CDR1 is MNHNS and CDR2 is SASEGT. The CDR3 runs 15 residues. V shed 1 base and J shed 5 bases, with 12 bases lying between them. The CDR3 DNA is TGTGCCAGCAGTGAAGACAACAGTATGGACAATGAGCAGTTCTTC. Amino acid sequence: CASSEDNSMDNEQFF.

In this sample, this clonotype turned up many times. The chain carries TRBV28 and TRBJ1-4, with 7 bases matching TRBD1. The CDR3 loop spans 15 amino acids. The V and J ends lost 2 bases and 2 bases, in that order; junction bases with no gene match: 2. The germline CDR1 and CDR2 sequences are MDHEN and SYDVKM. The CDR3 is CASSLRQGTNEKLFF. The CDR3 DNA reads TGTGCCAGCAGTTTAAGACAGGGCACTAATGAAAAACTGTTTTTT. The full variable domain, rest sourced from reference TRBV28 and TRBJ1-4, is DVKVTQSSRYLVKRTGEKVFLECVQDMDHENMFWYRQDPGLGLRLIYFSYDVKMKEKGDIPEGYSVSREKKERFSLILESASTNQTSMYLCASSLRQGTNEKLFFGSGTQLSVL.

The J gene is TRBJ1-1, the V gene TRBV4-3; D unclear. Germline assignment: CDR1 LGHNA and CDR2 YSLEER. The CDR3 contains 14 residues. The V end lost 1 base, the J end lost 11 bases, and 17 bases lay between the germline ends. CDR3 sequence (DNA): TGCGCCAGCAGCCAAGTATATAACTTGGGCCAGGCTTTCTTT. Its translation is CASSQVYNLGQAFF.

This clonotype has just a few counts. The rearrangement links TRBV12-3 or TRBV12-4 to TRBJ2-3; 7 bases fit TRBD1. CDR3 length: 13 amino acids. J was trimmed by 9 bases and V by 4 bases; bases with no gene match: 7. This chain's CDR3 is CASSSFTGETQYF. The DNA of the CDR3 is TGTGCCAGCAGTTCCTTCACAGGGGAAACGCAGTATTTT.

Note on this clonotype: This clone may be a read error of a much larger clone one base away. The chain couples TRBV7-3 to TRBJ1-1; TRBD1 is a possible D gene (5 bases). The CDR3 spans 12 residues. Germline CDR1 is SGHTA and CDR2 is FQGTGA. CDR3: CVSAGRNTEAFF. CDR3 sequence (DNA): TGTGTCAGCGCAGGGAGGAACACTGAAGCTTTCTTT.

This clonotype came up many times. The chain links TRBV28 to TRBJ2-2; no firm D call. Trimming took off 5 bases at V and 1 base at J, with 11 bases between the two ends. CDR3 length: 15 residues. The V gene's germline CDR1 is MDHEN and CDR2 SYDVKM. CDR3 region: CASSLTDGNTGELFF. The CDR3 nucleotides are TGTGCCAGCAGTCTCACCGACGGGAACACCGGGGAGCTGTTTTTT.

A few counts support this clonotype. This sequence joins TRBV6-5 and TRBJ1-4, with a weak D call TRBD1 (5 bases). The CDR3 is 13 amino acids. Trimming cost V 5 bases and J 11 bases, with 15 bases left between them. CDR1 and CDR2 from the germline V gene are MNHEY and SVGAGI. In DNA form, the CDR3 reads TGTGCCAGCAGTCGGGGCAGGGATGGGAAACTGTTTTTT. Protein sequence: CASSRGRDGKLFF.

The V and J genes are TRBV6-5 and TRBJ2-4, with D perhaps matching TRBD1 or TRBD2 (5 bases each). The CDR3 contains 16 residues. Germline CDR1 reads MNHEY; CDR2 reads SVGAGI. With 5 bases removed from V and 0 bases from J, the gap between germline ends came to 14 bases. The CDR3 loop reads CASSSRDPLAKNIQYF. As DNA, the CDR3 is TGTGCCAGCAGTAGCCGGGACCCTCTAGCCAAAAACATTCAGTACTTC.

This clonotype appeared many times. CDR3 bases: TGTGCCAGCAGTAAGACAGGGGGCGTCGGCCGTAGGGAGACCCAGTACTTC. It is translated as CASSKTGGVGRRETQYF. The rearrangement joins TRBV11-2 to TRBJ2-5, with 10 bases lining up with TRBD1. V was pared by 6 bases and J by 5 bases, with 15 bases of the junction left unmatched. The CDR3 length is 17 residues. The germline gives CDR1 SGHAT, CDR2 FQNNGV.

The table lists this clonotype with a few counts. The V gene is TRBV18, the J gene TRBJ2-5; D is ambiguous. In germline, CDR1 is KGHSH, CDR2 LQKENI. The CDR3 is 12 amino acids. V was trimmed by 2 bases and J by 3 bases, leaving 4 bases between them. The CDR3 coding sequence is TGTGCCAGCTCACCATATGAAGAGACCCAGTACTTC. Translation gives CASSPYEETQYF.

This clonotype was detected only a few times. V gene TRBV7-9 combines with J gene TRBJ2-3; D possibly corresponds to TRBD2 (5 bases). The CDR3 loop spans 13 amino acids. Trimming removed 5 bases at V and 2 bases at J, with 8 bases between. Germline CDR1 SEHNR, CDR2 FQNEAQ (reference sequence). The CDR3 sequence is CASSADYTDTQYF. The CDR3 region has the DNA TGTGCCAGCAGCGCCGACTACACAGATACGCAGTATTTT.

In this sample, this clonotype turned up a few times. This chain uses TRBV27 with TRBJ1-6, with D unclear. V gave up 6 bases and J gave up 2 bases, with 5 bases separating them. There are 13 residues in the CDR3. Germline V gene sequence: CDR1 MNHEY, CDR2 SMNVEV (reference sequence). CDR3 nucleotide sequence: TGTGCCAGCAGAGGACCCTATAATTCACCCCTCCACTTT. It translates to CASRGPYNSPLHF.